The entry below describes one TCR beta chain. Authors' processing steps: Amplification of reference gene primers was used by the study to estimate nucleated cell counts. The protocol was immunoSEQ multiplex PCR, while the TCRdb copy is restricted to in-frame clones and leaves out a portion. Clone size and V and J calls were adopted from that table, with D and trimming inferred from the DNA. Here the sample spans around 150,000 clones, about 74% being singletons. These data are taken from a study of blood T cell repertoires in COVID-19. Study-wide background: The samples span acute and convalescent COVID-19 from the United States, Italy and Spain. Sample material is recorded as cDNA or gDNA derived from T cells, B-cell-depleted T cells, or PBMCs.

V was shortened by 6 bases and J by 7 bases, with 22 bases between the two germline ends. The CDR3 totals 16 residues. Germline V gene data show CDR1 as MNHEY and CDR2 as SMNVEV (reference sequence). This sequence originates from a man between 60 and 70 years old with acute or convalescent COVID-19. The sequenced sample was peripheral blood. The chain recombines TRBV27 with TRBJ2-1, with a weak D call TRBD1 (6 bases). CDR3 sequence reads: CASRPQGTLFGNEQFF. CDR3 bases: TGTGCCAGCAGACCCCAGGGGACCCTGTTTGGAAATGAGCAGTTCTTC.